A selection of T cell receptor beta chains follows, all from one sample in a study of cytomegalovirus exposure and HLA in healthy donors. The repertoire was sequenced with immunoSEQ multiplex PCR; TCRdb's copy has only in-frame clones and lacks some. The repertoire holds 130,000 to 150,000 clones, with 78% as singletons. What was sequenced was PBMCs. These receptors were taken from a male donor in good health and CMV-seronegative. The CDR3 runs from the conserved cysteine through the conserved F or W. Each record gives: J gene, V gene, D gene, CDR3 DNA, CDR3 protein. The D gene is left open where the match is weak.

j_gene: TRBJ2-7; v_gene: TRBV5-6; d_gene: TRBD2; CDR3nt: TGTGCCAGCAGCTTGGCCTTTGACCTAGCGGAACTCTACGAGCAGTACTTC; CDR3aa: CASSLAFDLAELYEQYF
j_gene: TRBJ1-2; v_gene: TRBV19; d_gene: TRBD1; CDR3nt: TGTGCCAGTAGTACGCAGACAGGGTTCTATGGCTACACCTTC; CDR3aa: CASSTQTGFYGYTF
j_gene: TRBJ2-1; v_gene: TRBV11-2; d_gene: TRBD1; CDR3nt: TGTGCCAGCAGCTATACTATCCCATTGGGACAGGGAAGAGGTAATGAGCAGTTCTTC; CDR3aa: CASSYTIPLGQGRGNEQFF
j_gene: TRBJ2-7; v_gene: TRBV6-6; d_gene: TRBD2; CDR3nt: TGTGCCAGCAGTTACACAGCGGGAGGTCACGAGCAGTACTTC; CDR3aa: CASSYTAGGHEQYF
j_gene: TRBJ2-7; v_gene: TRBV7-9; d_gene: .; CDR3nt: TGTGCCAGCAGCTCAAGCAGCGGGGCGGGGGCGACCTACGAGCAGTACTTC; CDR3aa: CASSSSSGAGATYEQYF
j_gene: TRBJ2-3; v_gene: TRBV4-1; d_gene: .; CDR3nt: TGCGCCAGCAGCCAAGTATTTGGGCGGGTGAAGACGCAGTATTTT; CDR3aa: CASSQVFGRVKTQYF
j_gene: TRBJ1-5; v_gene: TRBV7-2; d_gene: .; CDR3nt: TGTGCCAGCAGCCGGACAGTGGGTGGTCAGCCCCAGCATTTT; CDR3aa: CASSRTVGGQPQHF
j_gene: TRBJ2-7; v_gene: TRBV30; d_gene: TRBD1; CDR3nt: TGTGCCTGGGTTTCGGCCGGGACAGGGCCCTACGAGCAGTACTTC; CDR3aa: CAWVSAGTGPYEQYF
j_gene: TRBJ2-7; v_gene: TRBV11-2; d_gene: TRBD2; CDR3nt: TGTGCCAGCAGCTTAAGACTAGCTGGCGAGCAGTACTTC; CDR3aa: CASSLRLAGEQYF
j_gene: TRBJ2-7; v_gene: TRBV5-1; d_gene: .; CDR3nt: TGCGCCAGCAGCCCCACCCCGCCCGGACAGCTATCCTACGAGCAGTACTTC; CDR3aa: CASSPTPPGQLSYEQYF
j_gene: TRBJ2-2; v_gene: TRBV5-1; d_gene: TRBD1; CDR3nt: TGCGCCAGCAGCTCGGGGACAGGGGGCAAACAGGAGCTGTTTTTT; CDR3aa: CASSSGTGGKQELFF
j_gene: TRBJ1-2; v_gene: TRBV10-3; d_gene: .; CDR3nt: TGTGCCATCAGTGAAATCGTAGGGACACAAATAAACTATGGCTACACCTTC; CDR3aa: CAISEIVGTQINYGYTF
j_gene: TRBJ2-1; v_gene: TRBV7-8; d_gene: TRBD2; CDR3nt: TGTGCCAGCAGCTTAGCGAGTAGCGGGGGGGAGGAGCAGTTCTTC; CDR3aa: CASSLASSGGEEQFF